Listed below are T cell receptor beta chains from one sample, sequenced in a study of CD8 T cells in Susac syndrome. TCRdb processed the immunoSEQ multiplex PCR reads anew with MiXCR; each CDR3 protein has one entry. The table lists approximately 150,000 distinct CDR3 sequences, about 94% of them singletons. Sequenced input: CD4+ T cells from PBMCs. These receptors all come from a human donor with Susac syndrome. CDR3s include the opening cysteine and the closing phenylalanine or tryptophan. Fields, in order: clone size, J gene, D gene, V gene, CDR3 DNA, CDR3 protein. D genes are given only for firm matches. Size is stated for part of the rows, as once, few or many counts, or as a class when the clone is expanded.

>-|TRBJ2-5|-|TRBV15
TGTGCCACCAGCAGAGATGGGGACGGCCTGTACTTC
CATSRDGDGLYF
>-|TRBJ2-7|-|TRBV24-1
TGTGCCACCAGTGAAGGGGGGATAAACGAGCAGTACTTC
CATSEGGINEQYF
>-|TRBJ1-1|-|TRBV9
TGTGCCAGCAGGGGCGGCACAGGCGGGATTCGTGGAACTGAAGCTTTCTTT
CASRGGTGGIRGTEAFF
>-|TRBJ1-2|TRBD1|TRBV29-1
TGCAGCGTTGATGGTCGGACAGGGACCTCTAACTATGGCTACACCTTC
CSVDGRTGTSNYGYTF
>once|TRBJ2-5|-|TRBV27
TGTGCCAGCGGGTTTGACCCTCGAGAGACCCAGTACTTC
CASGFDPRETQYF
>-|TRBJ2-3|TRBD2|TRBV28
TGTGCCAGTGGCGGGAGTAGCACAGATACGCAGTATTTT
CASGGSSTDTQYF
>-|TRBJ2-3|TRBD1|TRBV5-5
TGTGCCAGCAGCACCGGACAGGTCTCGGAGTATTTT
CASSTGQVSEYF
>-|TRBJ2-1|TRBD1|TRBV29-1
TGCAGCGTCGGCGACAGGGGGGCAAACAATGAGCAGTTCTTC
CSVGDRGANNEQFF
>-|TRBJ2-3|-|TRBV6-4
TGTGCCAGCAGTGACTCGGCCGCCTCTCCGCAGTATTTT
CASSDSAASPQYF
>once|TRBJ1-1|-|TRBV20-1
TGCAGTGCTAAGAGTAGGTATTTCACTGAAGCTTTCTTT
CSAKSRYFTEAFF
>-|TRBJ2-1|TRBD1|TRBV28
TGTGCCAGCAGTTTCCCGACAGGGTCCAATGAGCAGTTCTTC
CASSFPTGSNEQFF
>-|TRBJ2-5|TRBD2|TRBV9
TGTGCCAGCAGCGCGGGACTAGCAGGGGGAGAGACCCAGTACTTC
CASSAGLAGGETQYF
>-|TRBJ2-3|TRBD2|TRBV20-1
TGCAGTGCTAGAGCCGGGGGGGGAGGGCGTACAGATACGCAGTATTTT
CSARAGGGGRTDTQYF
>-|TRBJ1-2|TRBD1|TRBV15
TGTGCCACCAGCGGACGACAGGGCCGTGGCTACACCTTC
CATSGRQGRGYTF
>-|TRBJ2-5|-|TRBV7-6
TGTGCCAGCAGTGGGACTCAACCCCAAGAGACCCAGTACTTC
CASSGTQPQETQYF
>-|TRBJ2-7|TRBD2|TRBV18
TGTGCCAGCTCACCATCTCGCGGGACTAGCGCGTACTTC
CASSPSRGTSAYF
>-|TRBJ2-2|TRBD1|TRBV12-3/TRBV12-4
TGTGCCAGCCTGACAGGGCCCACCGGGGAGCTGTTTTTT
CASLTGPTGELFF
>-|TRBJ1-2|TRBD1|TRBV28
TGTGCCAGCAGTTTATCGGACAGGAACTATGGCTACACCTTC
CASSLSDRNYGYTF
>once|TRBJ1-2|TRBD1|TRBV25-1
TGTGCCAGCACCTCCGGGACAGACTATGGCTACACCTTC
CASTSGTDYGYTF
>-|TRBJ2-5|-|TRBV18
TGTGCCAGCTCACCGGCCAACCAAGAGACCCAGTACTTC
CASSPANQETQYF
>once|TRBJ2-1|TRBD2|TRBV4-2
TGTGCCAGCAGCCCCCGGACTAGCGGGGGGGTCACCAGCTCCTACAATGAGCAGTTCTTC
CASSPRTSGGVTSSYNEQFF
>once|TRBJ1-2|-|TRBV6-1
TGTGCCACCGGGGCCCTAAACTATGGCTACACCTTC
CATGALNYGYTF
>-|TRBJ2-7|TRBD1|TRBV25-1
TGTGCCAGCAGTGGTGGGACAGGAGGCTCCTACGAGCAGTACTTC
CASSGGTGGSYEQYF
>-|TRBJ2-3|TRBD2|TRBV15
TGTGCCACCAGCAGAGATGGACTAGCGCAGGCAGATACGCAGTATTTT
CATSRDGLAQADTQYF
>-|TRBJ2-4|-|TRBV28
TGTGCCAGCAGTTTGGGCGGTGGGGCCAAAAACATTCAGTACTTC
CASSLGGGAKNIQYF
>few|TRBJ2-7|TRBD1|TRBV10-1
TGCGCCAGCAGCTCCGGACAGGGGGCCCGCGAGCAGTACTTC
CASSSGQGAREQYF
>-|TRBJ1-2|-|TRBV12-3/TRBV12-4
TGTGCCAGCAGTTTTGTCCTAAGGGAGTATGGCTACACCTTC
CASSFVLREYGYTF
>-|TRBJ2-4|-|TRBV20-1
TGCAGTGAAAGCAGCGGCGCCAAAAACATTCAGTACTTC
CSESSGAKNIQYF
>-|TRBJ2-1|-|TRBV12-3/TRBV12-4
TGTGCCAGCAGTAGGACAGACCCCTACAATGAGCAGTTCTTC
CASSRTDPYNEQFF
>-|TRBJ1-4|-|TRBV7-2
TGTGCCAGCAGCTTAGAGACTTCGAATGAAAAACTGTTTTTT
CASSLETSNEKLFF
>-|TRBJ2-1|-|TRBV6-2/TRBV6-3
TGTGCCAGCAGTGACGGACTACCCCGCAATGAGCAGTTCTTC
CASSDGLPRNEQFF
>-|TRBJ2-5|TRBD2|TRBV12-3/TRBV12-4
TGTGCCAGCAGTCTCGGACTAGCGGGAGCGGAGACCCAGTACTTC
CASSLGLAGAETQYF
>-|TRBJ1-3|-|TRBV9
TGTGCCAGCAGCCCTGGGCCGAGCTCTGGAAACACCATATATTTT
CASSPGPSSGNTIYF
>-|TRBJ2-3|-|TRBV7-3
TGTGCCAGCAGCTTCGGTAAAGCGGACACGCAGTATTTT
CASSFGKADTQYF
>-|TRBJ2-1|TRBD1|TRBV18
TGTGCCAGCATACTGGACAGGGGGCGAAACAATGAGCAGTTCTTC
CASILDRGRNNEQFF
>-|TRBJ1-6|TRBD1|TRBV7-2
TGTGCCAGCAGCTTAGGGACAGGACCCCTCTCCTATAATTCACCCCTCCACTTT
CASSLGTGPLSYNSPLHF
>-|TRBJ1-1|-|TRBV12-3/TRBV12-4
TGTGCCAGCAGTATACCCCGACCACTGAACACTGAAGCTTTCTTT
CASSIPRPLNTEAFF
>-|TRBJ2-7|TRBD2|TRBV20-1
TGCAGTGCTAGAAGCGGGAGGAGCTCCTACGAGCAGTACTTC
CSARSGRSSYEQYF
>-|TRBJ2-6|-|TRBV20-1
TGCAGTGCTAGCAGAGGGGGGGCTGGGGCCAACGTCCTGACTTTC
CSASRGGAGANVLTF
>-|TRBJ2-1|TRBD2|TRBV12-3/TRBV12-4
TGTGCCAGCAGGAGACATAGCGGGAGTGGGAATGAGCAGTTCTTC
CASRRHSGSGNEQFF
>-|TRBJ2-6|-|TRBV7-2
TGTGCCAGCAGCTTTGGGCGCTCTGGGGCCAACGTCCTGACTTTC
CASSFGRSGANVLTF
>-|TRBJ2-7|TRBD2|TRBV20-1
TGCAGTGCCTATTCGTCGCTAGCGGGAGTCGGCGAGCAGTACTTC
CSAYSSLAGVGEQYF
>-|TRBJ2-5|TRBD2|TRBV3-1
TGTGCCAGCAGCTCATGGACTAGCGGCCAAGAGACCCAGTACTTC
CASSSWTSGQETQYF